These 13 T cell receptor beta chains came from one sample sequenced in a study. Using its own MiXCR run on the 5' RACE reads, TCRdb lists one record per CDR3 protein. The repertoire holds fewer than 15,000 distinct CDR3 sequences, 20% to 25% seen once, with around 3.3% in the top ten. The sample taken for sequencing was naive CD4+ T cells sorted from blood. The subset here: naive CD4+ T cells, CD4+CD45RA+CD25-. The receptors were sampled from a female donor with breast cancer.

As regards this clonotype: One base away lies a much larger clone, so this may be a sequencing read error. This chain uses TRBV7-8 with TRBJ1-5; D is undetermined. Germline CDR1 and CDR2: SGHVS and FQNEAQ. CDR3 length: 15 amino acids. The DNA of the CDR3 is TGTGCCAGCAGCTTAGTAGGTTATAGCAATCTGCCCCAGCATTTT. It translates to CASSLVGYSNLPQHF.

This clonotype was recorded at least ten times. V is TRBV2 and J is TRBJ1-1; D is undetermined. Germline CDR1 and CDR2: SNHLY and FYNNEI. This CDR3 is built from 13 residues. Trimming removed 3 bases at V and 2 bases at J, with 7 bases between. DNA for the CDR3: TGTGCCAGCAGTGACTTCCTAAACACTGAAGCTTTCTTT. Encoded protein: CASSDFLNTEAFF.

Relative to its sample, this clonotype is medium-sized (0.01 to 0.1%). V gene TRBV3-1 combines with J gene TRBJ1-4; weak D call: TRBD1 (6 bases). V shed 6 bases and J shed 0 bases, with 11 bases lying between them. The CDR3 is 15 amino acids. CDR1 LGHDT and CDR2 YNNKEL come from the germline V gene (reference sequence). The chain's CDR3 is CASSIPGATNEKLFF. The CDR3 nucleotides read TGTGCCAGCAGTATTCCAGGGGCAACTAATGAAAAACTGTTTTTT.

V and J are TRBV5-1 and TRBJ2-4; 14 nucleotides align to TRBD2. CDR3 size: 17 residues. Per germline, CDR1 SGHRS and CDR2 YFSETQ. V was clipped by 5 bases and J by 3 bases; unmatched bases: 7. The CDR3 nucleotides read TGCGCCAGCAGACCGAACGGACTAGCGGGAGGCAAAAACATTCAGTACTTC. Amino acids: CASRPNGLAGGKNIQYF.

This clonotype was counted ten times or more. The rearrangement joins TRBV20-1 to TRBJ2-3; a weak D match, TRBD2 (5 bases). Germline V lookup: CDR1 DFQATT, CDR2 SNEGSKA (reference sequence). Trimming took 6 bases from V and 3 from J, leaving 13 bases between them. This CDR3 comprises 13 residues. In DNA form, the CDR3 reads TGCAGTGCCTTGAGGGATTTGACAGATACGCAGTATTTT. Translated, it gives CSALRDLTDTQYF.

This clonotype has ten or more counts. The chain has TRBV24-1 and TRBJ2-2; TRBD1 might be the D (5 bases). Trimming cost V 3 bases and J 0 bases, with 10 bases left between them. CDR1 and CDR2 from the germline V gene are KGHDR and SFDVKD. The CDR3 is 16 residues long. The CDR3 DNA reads TGTGCCACCAGTGATCCAGGGAATTCGAACACCGGGGAGCTGTTTTTT. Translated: CATSDPGNSNTGELFF.

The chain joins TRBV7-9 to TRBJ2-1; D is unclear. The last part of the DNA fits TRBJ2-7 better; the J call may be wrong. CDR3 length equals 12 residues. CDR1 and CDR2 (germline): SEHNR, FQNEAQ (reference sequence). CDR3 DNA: TGTGCCAGCAGCCATTCCGGCAGGGAGCAGTACTTC. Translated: CASSHSGREQYF.

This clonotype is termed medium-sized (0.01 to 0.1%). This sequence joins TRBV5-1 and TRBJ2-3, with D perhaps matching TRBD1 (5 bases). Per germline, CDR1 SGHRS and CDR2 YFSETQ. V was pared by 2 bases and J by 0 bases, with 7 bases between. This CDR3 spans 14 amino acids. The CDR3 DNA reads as TGCGCCAGCAGCTTTGGACAAAGCACAGATACGCAGTATTTT. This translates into CASSFGQSTDTQYF.

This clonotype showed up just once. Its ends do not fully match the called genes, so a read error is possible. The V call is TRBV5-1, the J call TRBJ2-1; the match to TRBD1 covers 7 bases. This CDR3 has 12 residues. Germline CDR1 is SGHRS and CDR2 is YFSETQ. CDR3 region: CAGSAQGVKQFF. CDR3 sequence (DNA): TGCGCCGGCAGCGCCCAGGGGGTTAAGCAGTTCTTC.

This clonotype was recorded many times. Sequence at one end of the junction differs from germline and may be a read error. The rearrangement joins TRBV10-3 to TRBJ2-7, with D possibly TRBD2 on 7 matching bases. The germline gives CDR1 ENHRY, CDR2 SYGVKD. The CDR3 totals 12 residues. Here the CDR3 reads CASSGGGDEQYF. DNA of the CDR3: TGTGCCAGCAGTGGGGGGGGCGACGAGCAGTACTTC.

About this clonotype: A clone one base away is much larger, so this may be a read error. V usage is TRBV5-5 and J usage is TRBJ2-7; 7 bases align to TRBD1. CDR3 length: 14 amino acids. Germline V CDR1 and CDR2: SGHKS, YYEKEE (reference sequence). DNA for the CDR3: TGTGCCAGTCAAATCCGGGACAGCTTCTACGAGAAGTACTTC. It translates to CASQIRDSFYEKYF.

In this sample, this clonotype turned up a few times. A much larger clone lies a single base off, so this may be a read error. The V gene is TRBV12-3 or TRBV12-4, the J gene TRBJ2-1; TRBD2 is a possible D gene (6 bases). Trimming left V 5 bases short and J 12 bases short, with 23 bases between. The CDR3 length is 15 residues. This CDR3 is CASSTRDLNNYVQFF. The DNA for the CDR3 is TGTGCCAGCAGTACTCGGGACTTAAACAATTATGTGCAGTTCTTC.

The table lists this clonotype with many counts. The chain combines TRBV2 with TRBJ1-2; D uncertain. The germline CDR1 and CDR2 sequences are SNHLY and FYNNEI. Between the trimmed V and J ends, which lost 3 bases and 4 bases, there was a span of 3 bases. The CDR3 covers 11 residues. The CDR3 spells CASSDSYGYTF. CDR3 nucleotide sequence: TGTGCCAGCAGTGATTCCTATGGCTACACCTTC.